These 27 T cell receptor beta chains were all obtained from the same sample, sequenced in a study of beta chain features in type 1 diabetes. cDNA synthesis used the whole RNA isolate, giving expressed TCRB sequences. Only in-frame clones appear in the TCRdb table, and some are missing; sequencing was by immunoSEQ multiplex PCR. The sample includes hundreds of thousands of clones, roughly 31% seen only once; the top ten take about 0.06%. The sequenced material came from naive CD4+ T cells from blood. Every receptor here comes from a man in his late teens or twenties in good health.

This clone was observed a few times. The CDR3 is CASSLAGALKTQYF. The CDR3 region has the DNA TGTGCCAGCAGCTTGGCGGGAGCTTTGAAGACCCAGTACTTC. The V call is TRBV7-2, the J call TRBJ2-5; TRBD2 matches 7 bases. This CDR3 comprises 14 residues. J gave up 6 bases and V 3 bases, and 7 bases lay outside the gene matches. The germline CDR1 and CDR2 sequences are SGHTA and FQGNSA.

With respect to this clone: Other DNA sequences of this sample code for an identical CDR3. CDR3 region: CASSLGGPTYEQYF. DNA of the CDR3: TGTGCCAGCAGCTTAGGAGGTCCGACCTACGAGCAGTACTTC. The rearrangement joins TRBV7-9 to TRBJ2-7, with D uncertain. Trimming removed 1 base from V and 2 bases from J, with 9 bases in between. This CDR3 is built from 14 residues. CDR1 is SEHNR, CDR2 FQNEAQ, per germline (reference sequence).

The chain is built from TRBV29-1 and TRBJ2-5; 7 nucleotides agree with TRBD2. With the DNA end fitting TRBJ2-7 better, the J assignment may be wrong. Germline CDR1 is SQVTM and CDR2 is ANQGSEA. The CDR3 runs 12 residues. This CDR3 reads CSAVGGFHEQYF. The CDR3, as DNA: TGCAGCGCCGTGGGAGGGTTCCACGAGCAGTACTTC.

Concerning this clone: The same CDR3 arises from other DNA sequences in this sample as well. The chain is built from TRBV9 and TRBJ2-3; D call uncertain. The ends were cut back, 0 bases at V and 1 base at J, with 3 bases in the middle. The CDR3 is 13 residues long. Germline V gene lookup returns CDR1 SGDLS and CDR2 YYNGEE. The CDR3 DNA reads as TGTGCCAGCAGCGTAGACCGCACAGATACGCAGTATTTT. Translating gives CASSVDRTDTQYF.

CDR3 residues: CASSLGQGVQETQYF. The CDR3 DNA is TGCGCCAGCAGCTTGGGACAGGGGGTCCAAGAGACCCAGTACTTC. The chain combines TRBV5-1 with TRBJ2-5, with 9 positions matching TRBD1. The CDR3 is made up of 15 amino acids. The ends lost 0 bases at V and 1 base at J; junction bases unmatched: 1. Per germline, CDR1 SGHRS and CDR2 YFSETQ. Full variable domain (outside the CDR3, taken from reference TRBV5-1 and TRBJ2-5): KAGVTQTPRYLIKTRGQQVTLSCSPISGHRSVSWYQQTPGQGLQFLFEYFSETQRNKGNFPGRFSGRQFSNSRSEMNVSTLELGDSALYLCASSLGQGVQETQYFGPGTRLLVL.

This clone was picked up a small number of times. J is TRBJ1-4 and V is TRBV6-1; perhaps TRBD1 as D (5 bases). Germline V gene data show CDR1 as MNHNS and CDR2 as SASEGT. This CDR3 spans 14 amino acids. V lost 10 bases, J lost 4 bases, and 16 bases lay in between. This CDR3 is CAISDWDHNEKLFF. The CDR3 DNA reads TGTGCCATTTCGGACTGGGACCATAATGAAAAACTGTTTTTT.

This clone was observed a few times. The chain recombines TRBV29-1 with TRBJ1-1; D is uncertain. Germline V CDR1 and CDR2: SQVTM, ANQGSEA. The V end was cut by 3 bases, the J end by 0 bases, with 5 bases between. CDR3 length equals 12 residues. The DNA for the CDR3 is TGCAGCGTTGAGTGGGTGAACACTGAAGCTTTCTTT. It is translated as CSVEWVNTEAFF.

J is TRBJ2-1 and V is TRBV30, with TRBD2 identical over 13 bases. The CDR3 contains 16 residues. V shed 3 bases and J 6 bases; nucleotides not matched to a gene: 8. Per germline, CDR1 GTSNPN and CDR2 SVGIG (reference sequence). The CDR3 DNA is TGTGCCTGGAGCGGACGGGGGACTAGCGGGATCAATGAGCAGTTCTTC. Translation gives CAWSGRGTSGINEQFF. Combining the CDR3 with reference TRBV30 and TRBJ2-1 gives the whole variable domain SQTIHQWPATLVQPVGSPLSLECTVEGTSNPNLYWYRQAAGRGLQLLFYSVGIGQISSEVPQNLSASRPQDRQFILSSKKLLLSDSGFYLCAWSGRGTSGINEQFFGPGTRLTVL.

The rearrangement joins TRBV5-1 to TRBJ2-1, with 7 bases that match TRBD1. The V segment lost 0 bases and the J segment 5 bases; nucleotides outside the gene matches: 5. This CDR3 is 15 amino acids long. CDR1 is SGHRS, CDR2 YFSETQ, per germline. CDR3 DNA: TGCGCCAGCAGCTTGGTGGGACAGACCAACAATGAGCAGTTCTTC. This gives the protein CASSLVGQTNNEQFF.

The chain uses TRBV30 and TRBJ1-2; 7 bases are a match to TRBD1. V lost 7 bases and J lost 4; bases outside the gene matches: 15. Germline V gene data show CDR1 as GTSNPN and CDR2 as SVGIG (reference sequence). This CDR3 has 15 amino acids. The DNA of the CDR3 is TGTGCCTCCTCGAACACAGGGGATGGGAGCTATGGCTACACCTTC. Translation gives CASSNTGDGSYGYTF.

V usage is TRBV9 and J usage is TRBJ2-4, with 7 positions matching TRBD1. This CDR3 region has 14 residues. The trim removed 2 bases at V and 3 bases at J, leaving 2 bases unmatched. Germline V CDR1 and CDR2: SGDLS, YYNGEE. Here the CDR3 reads CASSVQGDKNIQYF. The CDR3 bases are TGTGCCAGCAGCGTTCAGGGGGACAAAAACATTCAGTACTTC.

This clone has just a few counts. The chain carries TRBV4-1 and TRBJ1-2, with TRBD1 matching over 8 bases. CDR1 MGHRA and CDR2 YSYEKL come from the germline V gene. The length of the CDR3 is 14 residues. V lost 5 bases, J lost 5 bases, and 7 bases stayed unmatched. The CDR3 DNA follows: TGCGCCAGCAGCGATGGGACAGGATATTATGGCTACACCTTC. It yields the protein CASSDGTGYYGYTF.

The J gene is TRBJ2-1, the V gene TRBV4-2, with TRBD2 matching over 9 bases. This CDR3 is built from 15 residues. Trimming at V came to 1 base and at J to 7 bases, leaving 5 bases not matched to a gene. Germline lookup yields CDR1 LGHNA and CDR2 YNFKEQ. The CDR3 coding sequence is TGTGCCAGCAGCCAAGTATCTAGCGGGACTAATGAGCAGTTCTTC. As protein: CASSQVSSGTNEQFF.

On this clone: At the DNA level, this CDR3 is encoded by other sequences in the same sample as well. V is TRBV7-2 and J is TRBJ1-1, with 7 bases matching TRBD1. The germline CDR1 and CDR2 sequences are SGHTA and FQGNSA. The CDR3 runs to 13 residues. The V gene end was trimmed by 3 bases and the J gene end by 4 bases; junction bases not matched to a gene: 2. CDR3 amino acids: CASSLNRGTEAFF. The DNA of the CDR3 is TGTGCCAGCAGCTTGAACAGGGGCACTGAAGCTTTCTTT.

V usage is TRBV30 and J usage is TRBJ1-5; D not resolved. The CDR3 loop spans 12 amino acids. Trimming took 0 bases from V and 3 from J, leaving 3 bases between them. CDR1 GTSNPN and CDR2 SVGIG come from the germline V gene (reference sequence). The CDR3: CAWSVNNQPQHF. The CDR3 coding sequence is TGTGCCTGGAGTGTAAACAATCAGCCCCAGCATTTT.

This clone was seen a handful of times. The genes are TRBV7-2 and TRBJ2-1; 9 bases agree with TRBD2. The CDR3 has 14 amino acids. Germline V gives CDR1 SGHTA, CDR2 FQGNSA. The V segment lost 0 bases and the J segment 10 bases; nucleotides outside the gene matches: 4. In DNA form, the CDR3 reads TGTGCCAGCAGCTTAGCGTTAGGACTAGCGGAGCAGTTCTTC. Its protein is CASSLALGLAEQFF. The whole variable domain, filled in from reference TRBV7-2 and TRBJ2-1, reads GAGVSQSPSNKVTEKGKDVELRCDPISGHTALYWYRQSLGQGLEFLIYFQGNSAPDKSGLPSDRFSAERTGGSVSTLTIQRTQQEDSAVYLCASSLALGLAEQFFGPGTRLTVL.

This clone occurred a few times. The chain uses TRBV25-1 and TRBJ2-1, with D maybe TRBD2 (6 bases). Germline V gene data show CDR1 as MGHDK and CDR2 as SYGVNS. V lost 0 bases and J lost 4, with 10 bases in between. The CDR3 has 15 amino acids. In DNA, the CDR3 is TGTGCCAGCAGTGAATATCAGCGGGTGTACAATGAGCAGTTCTTC. Protein: CASSEYQRVYNEQFF.

This chain uses TRBV30 with TRBJ1-4; D call uncertain. The ends were cut back, 4 bases at V and 4 bases at J, with 10 bases in the middle. The CDR3 extends over 13 amino acids. CDR1 is GTSNPN and CDR2 is SVGIG in the germline V gene (reference sequence). The CDR3 region has the DNA TGTGCCTGGATGGGGTCTAGTAATGAAAAACTGTTTTTT. Amino acid sequence: CAWMGSSNEKLFF.

The rearrangement links TRBV7-2 to TRBJ2-3, with 7 bases that match TRBD2. V lost 4 bases, J lost 0 bases, and 10 bases stayed unmatched. This CDR3 is built from 17 residues. CDR1 and CDR2 (germline): SGHTA, FQGNSA. In DNA, the CDR3 is TGTGCCAGCAGCTCCTATGTCCGTAGCGGGAGCACAGATACGCAGTATTTT. This translates into CASSSYVRSGSTDTQYF.

There are a few counts of this clone. V and J are TRBV30 and TRBJ1-2, with 9 bases fitting TRBD1. Germline assignment: CDR1 GTSNPN and CDR2 SVGIG (reference sequence). The CDR3 extends over 13 amino acids. V lost 3 bases and J lost 3; bases outside the gene matches: 2. CDR3 protein: CAWRQGADYGYTF. In DNA, the CDR3 is TGTGCCTGGAGACAGGGGGCCGACTATGGCTACACCTTC. Combining the CDR3 with reference TRBV30 and TRBJ1-2 gives the whole variable domain SQTIHQWPATLVQPVGSPLSLECTVEGTSNPNLYWYRQAAGRGLQLLFYSVGIGQISSEVPQNLSASRPQDRQFILSSKKLLLSDSGFYLCAWRQGADYGYTFGSGTRLTVV.

The V call is TRBV11-2, the J call TRBJ2-3, with 9 positions matching TRBD2. The CDR3 extends over 16 amino acids. Germline CDR1 is SGHAT and CDR2 is FQNNGV. Trimming removed 5 bases from V and 0 bases from J; junction bases left unmatched: 6. The CDR3 DNA is TGTGCCAGCAGCGTCCTAGCGGGGTCTAGCACAGATACGCAGTATTTT. Amino acid sequence: CASSVLAGSSTDTQYF.

The chain has TRBV5-1 and TRBJ2-1, with 10 bases that match TRBD2. This CDR3 is built from 15 residues. The germline V gene has CDR1 SGHRS and CDR2 YFSETQ. Unmatched junction bases numbered 9, after V lost 2 bases and J lost 10 bases. CDR3 bases: TGCGCCAGCAGCTTTTATCTAGCGGGAGAAGGCGAGCAGTTCTTC. Its translation: CASSFYLAGEGEQFF.

The gene calls are TRBV18 and TRBJ2-7, with TRBD1 matching over 10 bases. Germline trimming cut 2 bases from V and 1 base from J; bases unmatched to any gene: 2. This CDR3 contains 15 residues. Germline V gene data show CDR1 as KGHSH and CDR2 as LQKENI. CDR3: CASSPRTGGSYEQYF. As DNA, the CDR3 is TGTGCCAGCTCACCAAGGACAGGGGGATCCTACGAGCAGTACTTC.

The chain is built from TRBV14 and TRBJ2-5; D remains unclear. The DNA end favors TRBJ2-7, so the J call may be wrong. The germline V gene has CDR1 SGHDN and CDR2 FVKESK. The length of the CDR3 is 15 residues. The CDR3: CASSRWAETWYEQYF. For the CDR3, the DNA is TGTGCCAGCAGTCGTTGGGCAGAGACCTGGTACGAGCAGTACTTC.

This chain links TRBV7-2 with TRBJ2-3; 7 bases match TRBD1. Germline values: CDR1 SGHTA, CDR2 FQGNSA. This CDR3 contains 14 residues. Losses at the gene ends were 8 bases for V and 5 bases for J; bases not matched to a gene: 10. The CDR3 region is CASFLGPGGDTQYF. The CDR3 DNA is TGTGCCAGCTTTTTGGGACCAGGGGGAGATACGCAGTATTTT.

This clone turned up a few times. J is TRBJ2-7 and V is TRBV28; D is unresolved. The germline CDR1 and CDR2 sequences are MDHEN and SYDVKM. V was trimmed by 4 bases and J by 6 bases, leaving 10 bases between them. The CDR3 has 12 amino acids. In nucleotides, the CDR3 is TGTGCCAGCAGTTCCAATTCTTTCGAGCAGTACTTC. Its translation is CASSSNSFEQYF. The variable domain in full, with the rest retrieved from reference TRBV28 and TRBJ2-7, is DVKVTQSSRYLVKRTGEKVFLECVQDMDHENMFWYRQDPGLGLRLIYFSYDVKMKEKGDIPEGYSVSREKKERFSLILESASTNQTSMYLCASSSNSFEQYFGPGTRLTVT.

This chain connects TRBV7-9 to TRBJ2-7; 7 nucleotides agree with TRBD2. The CDR3 length is 15 residues. Germline CDR1 and CDR2: SEHNR and FQNEAQ (reference sequence). V gave up 1 base and J gave up 1 base; unmatched junction bases: 4. CDR3: CASSLGLAASYEQYF. CDR3 sequence (DNA): TGTGCCAGCAGCTTAGGTCTAGCGGCTTCCTACGAGCAGTACTTC.